This T cell receptor (beta chain) derives from a study of Ad26.COV2.S vaccination and SARS-CoV-2 variants. The protocol was immunoSEQ multiplex PCR, while the TCRdb copy is restricted to in-frame clones and leaves out a portion. The sample carries more than 350,000 clones, roughly 90% recorded once. V gave up 4 bases and J gave up 4 bases, with 9 bases separating them. The CDR3 is 13 residues long. Germline V gives CDR1 SGHRS, CDR2 YFSETQ. As to treatment: about 20 received Ad26.COV2.S at low or high dose, single or two shots; roughly 5 received placebo; per-sample allocation not given. Day 63 after the first vaccine or placebo injection was the time point for sampling.

This TCR was sampled from a person aged 18-60 years who received the Ad26.COV2.S COVID-19 vaccine or a placebo. The genes are TRBV5-1 and TRBJ2-1; D uncertain. Sequencing used peripheral blood, obtained in a trial of Ad26.COV2.S vaccine versus placebo. DNA for the CDR3: TGCGCCAGCAGCCCCGACGGTTACAATGAGCAGTTCTTC. This sequence encodes CASSPDGYNEQFF. Together with reference TRBV5-1 and TRBJ2-1, the CDR3 gives the full variable domain: KAGVTQTPRYLIKTRGQQVTLSCSPISGHRSVSWYQQTPGQGLQFLFEYFSETQRNKGNFPGRFSGRQFSNSRSEMNVSTLELGDSALYLCASSPDGYNEQFFGPGTRLTVL.